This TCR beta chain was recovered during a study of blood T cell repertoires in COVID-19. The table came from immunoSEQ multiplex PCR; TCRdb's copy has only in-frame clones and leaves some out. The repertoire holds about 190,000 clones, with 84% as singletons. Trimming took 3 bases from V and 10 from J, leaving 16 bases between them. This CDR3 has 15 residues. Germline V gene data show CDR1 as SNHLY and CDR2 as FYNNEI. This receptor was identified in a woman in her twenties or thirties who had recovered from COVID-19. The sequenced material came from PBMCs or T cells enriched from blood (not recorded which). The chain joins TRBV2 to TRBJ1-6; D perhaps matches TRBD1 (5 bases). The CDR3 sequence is CASSDGRGTGSPLHF. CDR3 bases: TGTGCCAGCAGTGATGGTAGGGGAACAGGCTCACCCCTCCACTTT.